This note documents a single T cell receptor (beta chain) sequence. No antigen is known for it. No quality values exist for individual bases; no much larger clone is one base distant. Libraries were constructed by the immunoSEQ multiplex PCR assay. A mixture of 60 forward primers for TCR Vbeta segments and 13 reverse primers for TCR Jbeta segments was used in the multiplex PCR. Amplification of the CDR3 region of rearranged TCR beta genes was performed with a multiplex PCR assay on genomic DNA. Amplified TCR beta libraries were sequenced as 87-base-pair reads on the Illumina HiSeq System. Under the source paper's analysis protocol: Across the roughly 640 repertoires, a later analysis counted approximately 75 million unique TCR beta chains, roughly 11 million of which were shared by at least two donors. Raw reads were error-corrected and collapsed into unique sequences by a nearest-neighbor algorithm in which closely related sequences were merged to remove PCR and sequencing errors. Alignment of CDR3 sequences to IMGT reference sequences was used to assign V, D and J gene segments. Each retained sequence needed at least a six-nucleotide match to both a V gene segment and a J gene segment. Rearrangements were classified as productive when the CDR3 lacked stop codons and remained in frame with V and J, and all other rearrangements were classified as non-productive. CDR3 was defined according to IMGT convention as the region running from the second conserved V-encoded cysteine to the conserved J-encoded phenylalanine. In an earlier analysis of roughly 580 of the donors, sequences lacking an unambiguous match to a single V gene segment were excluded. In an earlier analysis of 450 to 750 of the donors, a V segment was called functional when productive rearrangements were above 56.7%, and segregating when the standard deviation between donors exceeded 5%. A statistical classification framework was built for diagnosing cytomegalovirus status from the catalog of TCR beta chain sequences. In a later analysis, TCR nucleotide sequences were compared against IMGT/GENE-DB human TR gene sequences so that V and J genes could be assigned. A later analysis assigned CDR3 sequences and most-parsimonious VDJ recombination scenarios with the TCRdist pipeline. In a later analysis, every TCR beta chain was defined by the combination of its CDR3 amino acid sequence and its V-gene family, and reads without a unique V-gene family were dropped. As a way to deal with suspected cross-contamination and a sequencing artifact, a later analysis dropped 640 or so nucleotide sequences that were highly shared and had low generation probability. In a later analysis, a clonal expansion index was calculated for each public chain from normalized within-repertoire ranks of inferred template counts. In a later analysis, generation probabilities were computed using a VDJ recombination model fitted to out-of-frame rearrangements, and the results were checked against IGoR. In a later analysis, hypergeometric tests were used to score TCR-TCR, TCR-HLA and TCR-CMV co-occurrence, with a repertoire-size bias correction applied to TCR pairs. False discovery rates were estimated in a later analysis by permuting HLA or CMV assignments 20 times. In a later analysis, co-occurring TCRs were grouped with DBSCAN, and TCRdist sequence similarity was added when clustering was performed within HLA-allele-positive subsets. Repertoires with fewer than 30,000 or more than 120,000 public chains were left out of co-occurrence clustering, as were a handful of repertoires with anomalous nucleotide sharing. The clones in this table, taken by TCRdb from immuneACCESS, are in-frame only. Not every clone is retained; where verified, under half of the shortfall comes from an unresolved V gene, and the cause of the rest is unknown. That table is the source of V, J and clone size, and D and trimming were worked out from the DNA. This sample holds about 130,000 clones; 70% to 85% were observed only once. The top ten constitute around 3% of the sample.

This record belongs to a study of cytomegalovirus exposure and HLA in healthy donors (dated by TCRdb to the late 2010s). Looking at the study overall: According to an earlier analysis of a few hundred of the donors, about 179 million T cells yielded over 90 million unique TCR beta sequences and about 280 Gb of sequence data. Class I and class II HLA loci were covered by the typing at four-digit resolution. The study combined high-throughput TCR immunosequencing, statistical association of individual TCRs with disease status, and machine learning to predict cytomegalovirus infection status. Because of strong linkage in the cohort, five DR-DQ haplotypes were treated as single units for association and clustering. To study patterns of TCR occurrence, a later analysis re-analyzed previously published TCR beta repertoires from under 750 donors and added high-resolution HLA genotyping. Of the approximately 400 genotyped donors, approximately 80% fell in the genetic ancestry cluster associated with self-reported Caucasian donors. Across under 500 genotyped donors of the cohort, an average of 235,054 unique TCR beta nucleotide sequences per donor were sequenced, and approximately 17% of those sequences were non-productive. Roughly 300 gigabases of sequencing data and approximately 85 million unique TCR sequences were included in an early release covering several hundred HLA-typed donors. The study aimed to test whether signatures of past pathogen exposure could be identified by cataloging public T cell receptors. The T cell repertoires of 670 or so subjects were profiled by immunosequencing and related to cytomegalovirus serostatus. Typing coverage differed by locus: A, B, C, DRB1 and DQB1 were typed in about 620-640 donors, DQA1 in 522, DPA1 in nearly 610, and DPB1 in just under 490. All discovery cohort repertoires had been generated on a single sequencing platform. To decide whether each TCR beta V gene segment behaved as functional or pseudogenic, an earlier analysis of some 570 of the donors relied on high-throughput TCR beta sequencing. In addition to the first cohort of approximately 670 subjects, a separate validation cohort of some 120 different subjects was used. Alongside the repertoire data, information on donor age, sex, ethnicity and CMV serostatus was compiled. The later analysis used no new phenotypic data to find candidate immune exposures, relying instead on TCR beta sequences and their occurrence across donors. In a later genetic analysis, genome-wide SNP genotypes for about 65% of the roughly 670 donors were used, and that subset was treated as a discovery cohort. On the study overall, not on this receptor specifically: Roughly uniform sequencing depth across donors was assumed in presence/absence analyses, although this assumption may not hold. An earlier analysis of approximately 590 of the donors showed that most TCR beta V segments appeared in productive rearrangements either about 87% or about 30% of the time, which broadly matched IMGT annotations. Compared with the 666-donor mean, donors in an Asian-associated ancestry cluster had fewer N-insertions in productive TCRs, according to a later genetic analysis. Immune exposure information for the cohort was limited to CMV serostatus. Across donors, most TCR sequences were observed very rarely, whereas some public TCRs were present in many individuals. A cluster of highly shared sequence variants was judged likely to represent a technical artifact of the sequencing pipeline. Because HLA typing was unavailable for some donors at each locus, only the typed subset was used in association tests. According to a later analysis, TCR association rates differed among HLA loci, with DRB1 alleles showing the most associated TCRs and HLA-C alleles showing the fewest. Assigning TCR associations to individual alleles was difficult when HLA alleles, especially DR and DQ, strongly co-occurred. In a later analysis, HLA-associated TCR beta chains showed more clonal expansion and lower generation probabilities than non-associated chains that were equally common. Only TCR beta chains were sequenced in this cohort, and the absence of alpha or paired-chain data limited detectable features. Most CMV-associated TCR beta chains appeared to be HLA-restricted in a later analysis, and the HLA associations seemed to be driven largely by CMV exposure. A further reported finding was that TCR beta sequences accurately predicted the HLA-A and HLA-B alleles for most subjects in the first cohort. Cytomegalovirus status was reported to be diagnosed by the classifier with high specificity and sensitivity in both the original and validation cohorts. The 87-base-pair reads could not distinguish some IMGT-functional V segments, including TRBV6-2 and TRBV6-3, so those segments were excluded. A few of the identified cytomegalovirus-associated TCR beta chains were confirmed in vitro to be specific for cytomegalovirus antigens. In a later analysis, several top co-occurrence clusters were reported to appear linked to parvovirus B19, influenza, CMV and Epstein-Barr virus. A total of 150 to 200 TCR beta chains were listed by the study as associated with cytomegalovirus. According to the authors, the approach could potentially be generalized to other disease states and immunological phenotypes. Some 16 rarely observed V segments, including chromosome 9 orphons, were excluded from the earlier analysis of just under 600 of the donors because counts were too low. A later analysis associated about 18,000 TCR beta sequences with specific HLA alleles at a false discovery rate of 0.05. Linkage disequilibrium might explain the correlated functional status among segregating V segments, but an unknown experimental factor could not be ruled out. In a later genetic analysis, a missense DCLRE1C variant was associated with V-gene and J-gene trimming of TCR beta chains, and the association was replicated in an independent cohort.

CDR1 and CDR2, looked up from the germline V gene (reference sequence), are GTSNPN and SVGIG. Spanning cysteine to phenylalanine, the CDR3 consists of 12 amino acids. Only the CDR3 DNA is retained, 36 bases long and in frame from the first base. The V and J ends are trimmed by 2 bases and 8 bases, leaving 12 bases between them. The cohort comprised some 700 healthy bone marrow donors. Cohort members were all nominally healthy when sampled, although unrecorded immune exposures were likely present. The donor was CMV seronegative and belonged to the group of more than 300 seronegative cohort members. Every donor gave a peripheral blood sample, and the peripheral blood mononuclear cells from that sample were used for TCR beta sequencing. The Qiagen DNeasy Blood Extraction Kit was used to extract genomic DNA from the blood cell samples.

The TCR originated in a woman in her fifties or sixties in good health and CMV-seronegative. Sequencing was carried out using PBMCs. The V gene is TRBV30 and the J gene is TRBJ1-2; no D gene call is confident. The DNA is TGTGCCTGGAGTTCCTGGGCCTCAGGCTACACCTTC. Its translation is CAWSSWASGYTF.